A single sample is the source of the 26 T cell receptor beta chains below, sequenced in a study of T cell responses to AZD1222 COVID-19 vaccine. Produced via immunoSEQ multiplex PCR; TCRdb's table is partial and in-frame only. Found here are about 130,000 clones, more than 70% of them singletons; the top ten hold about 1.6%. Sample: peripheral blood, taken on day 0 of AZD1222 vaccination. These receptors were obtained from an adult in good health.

CDR3 bases: TGTGCCAGCAGTATGACAGGGGTGGTCAGTGAAAAACTGTTTTTT. Protein: CASSMTGVVSEKLFF. This rearrangement joins TRBV28 to TRBJ1-4; TRBD1 matches 8 bases. The CDR3 runs to 15 residues. V lost 5 bases and J lost 7; bases outside the gene matches: 9. Per germline, CDR1 MDHEN and CDR2 SYDVKM.

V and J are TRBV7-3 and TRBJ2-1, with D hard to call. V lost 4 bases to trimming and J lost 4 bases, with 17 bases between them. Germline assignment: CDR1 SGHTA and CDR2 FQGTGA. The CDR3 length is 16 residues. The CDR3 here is CASSWLYNSPYNEQFF. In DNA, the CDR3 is TGTGCCAGCAGCTGGCTATACAACTCCCCTTACAATGAGCAGTTCTTC.

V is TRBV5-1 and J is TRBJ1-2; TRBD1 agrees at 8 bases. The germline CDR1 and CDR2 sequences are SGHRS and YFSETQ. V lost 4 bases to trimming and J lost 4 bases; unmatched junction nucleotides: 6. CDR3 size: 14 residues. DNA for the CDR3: TGCGCCAGCAGCGCTAGACAGGGGACCTATGGCTACACCTTC. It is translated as CASSARQGTYGYTF.

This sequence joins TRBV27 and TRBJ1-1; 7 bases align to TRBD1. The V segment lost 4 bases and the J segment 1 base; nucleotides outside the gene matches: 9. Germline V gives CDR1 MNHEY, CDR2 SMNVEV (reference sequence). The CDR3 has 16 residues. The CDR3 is CASSSPGQAGNTEAFF. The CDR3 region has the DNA TGTGCCAGCAGTTCCCCTGGACAGGCTGGGAACACTGAAGCTTTCTTT.

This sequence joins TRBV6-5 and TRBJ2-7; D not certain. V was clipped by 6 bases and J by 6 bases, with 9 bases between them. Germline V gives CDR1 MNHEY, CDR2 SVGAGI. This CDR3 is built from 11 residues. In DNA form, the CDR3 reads TGTGCCAGCAGCCGTAGTTCCGAGCAGTACTTC. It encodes CASSRSSEQYF.

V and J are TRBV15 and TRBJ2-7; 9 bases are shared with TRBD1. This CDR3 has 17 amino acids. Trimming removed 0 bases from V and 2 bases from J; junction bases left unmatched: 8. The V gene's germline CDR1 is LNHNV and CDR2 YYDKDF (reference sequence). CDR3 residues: CATSRDLAGQGTYEQYF. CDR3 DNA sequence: TGTGCCACCAGCAGAGATTTGGCGGGACAGGGAACCTACGAGCAGTACTTC.

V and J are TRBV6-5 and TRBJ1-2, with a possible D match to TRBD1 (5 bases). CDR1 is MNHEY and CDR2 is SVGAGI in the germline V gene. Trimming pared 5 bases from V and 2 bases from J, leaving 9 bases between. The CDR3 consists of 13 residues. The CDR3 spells CASSQGSNYGYTF. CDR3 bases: TGTGCCAGCAGTCAGGGATCCAACTATGGCTACACCTTC.

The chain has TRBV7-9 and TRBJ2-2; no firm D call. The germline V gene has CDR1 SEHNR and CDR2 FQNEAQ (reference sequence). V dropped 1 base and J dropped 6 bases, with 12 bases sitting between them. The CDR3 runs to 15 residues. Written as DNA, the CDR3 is TGTGCCAGCAGCTTAGGCATCGAAGGAGCCGGGGAGCTGTTTTTT. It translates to CASSLGIEGAGELFF.

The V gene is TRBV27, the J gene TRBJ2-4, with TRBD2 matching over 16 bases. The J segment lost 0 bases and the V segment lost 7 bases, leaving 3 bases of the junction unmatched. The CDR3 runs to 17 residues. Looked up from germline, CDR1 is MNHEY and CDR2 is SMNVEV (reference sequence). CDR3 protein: CASTGLAGGSAKNIQYF. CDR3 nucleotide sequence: TGTGCCAGCACGGGACTAGCGGGAGGGTCAGCCAAAAACATTCAGTACTTC.

The CDR3, as DNA: TGTGCCACCAGTAGGAGTGCCTACAATGAGCAGTTCTTC. It translates to CATSRSAYNEQFF. This sequence joins TRBV19 and TRBJ2-1; the D is unclear. V was pared by 10 bases and J by 2 bases, with 12 bases between. CDR1 and CDR2 (germline): LNHDA, SQIVND (reference sequence). This CDR3 is built from 13 residues.

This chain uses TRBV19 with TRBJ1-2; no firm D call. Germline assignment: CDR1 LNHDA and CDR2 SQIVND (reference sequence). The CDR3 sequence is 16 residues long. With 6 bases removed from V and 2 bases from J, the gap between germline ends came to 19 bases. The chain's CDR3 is CASRWTTAASNYGYTF. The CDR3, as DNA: TGTGCCAGTAGGTGGACCACAGCTGCATCCAACTATGGCTACACCTTC.

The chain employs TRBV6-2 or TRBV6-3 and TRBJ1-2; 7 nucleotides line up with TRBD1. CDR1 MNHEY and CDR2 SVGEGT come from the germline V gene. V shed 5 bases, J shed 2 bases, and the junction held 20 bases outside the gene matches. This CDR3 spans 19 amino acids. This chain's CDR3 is CASSLRSGDRGKYNYGYTF. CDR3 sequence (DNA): TGTGCCAGCAGTCTCAGGTCCGGGGACAGAGGAAAGTACAACTATGGCTACACCTTC.

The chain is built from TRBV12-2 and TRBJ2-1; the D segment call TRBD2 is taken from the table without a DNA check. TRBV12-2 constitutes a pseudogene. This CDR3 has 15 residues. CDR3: CACALITPLVSEQFF. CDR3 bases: TGTGCATGCGCCCTAATCACACCGCTAGTGAGTGAGCAGTTCTTC.

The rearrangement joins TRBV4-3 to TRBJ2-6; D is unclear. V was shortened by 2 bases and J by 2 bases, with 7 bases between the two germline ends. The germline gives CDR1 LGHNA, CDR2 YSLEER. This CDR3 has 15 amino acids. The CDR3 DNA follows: TGCGCCAGCAGCCAAACAACTACTGGGGCCAACGTCCTGACTTTC. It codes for CASSQTTTGANVLTF.

For the CDR3, the DNA is TGTGCCAGCTCACCTTTAACGGGACAGGGGATGTCCTATGGCTACACCTTC. Residues: CASSPLTGQGMSYGYTF. The chain combines TRBV18 with TRBJ1-2, with 10 bases that match TRBD1. CDR3 size: 17 residues. Germline V gene sequence: CDR1 KGHSH, CDR2 LQKENI. The V and J ends lost 3 bases and 4 bases, in that order; junction bases with no gene match: 11.

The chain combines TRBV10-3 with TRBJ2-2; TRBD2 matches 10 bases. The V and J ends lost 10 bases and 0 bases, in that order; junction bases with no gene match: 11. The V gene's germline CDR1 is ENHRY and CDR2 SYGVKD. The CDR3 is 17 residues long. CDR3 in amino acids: CATHVASGRANTGELFF. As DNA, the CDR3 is TGTGCCACCCATGTGGCTAGCGGGAGAGCGAACACCGGGGAGCTGTTTTTT.

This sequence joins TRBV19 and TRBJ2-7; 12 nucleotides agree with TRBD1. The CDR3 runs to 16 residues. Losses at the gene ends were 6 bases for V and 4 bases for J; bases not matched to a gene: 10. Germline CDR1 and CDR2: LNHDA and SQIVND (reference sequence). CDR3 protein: CASSRSPGQGAYEQYF. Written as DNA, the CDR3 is TGTGCCAGTAGCCGTAGTCCGGGACAGGGGGCTTACGAGCAGTACTTC. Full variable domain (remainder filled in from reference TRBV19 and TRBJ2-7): DGGITQSPKYLFRKEGQNVTLSCEQNLNHDAMYWYRQDPGQGLRLIYYSQIVNDFQKGDIAEGYSVSREKKESFPLTVTSAQKNPTAFYLCASSRSPGQGAYEQYFGPGTRLTVT.

The CDR3 coding sequence is TGTGCCAGCAGCGTAGGACACTTACAAGAGACCCAGTACTTC. Translated: CASSVGHLQETQYF. The rearrangement joins TRBV9 to TRBJ2-5; D not resolved. CDR3 size: 14 residues. The germline V gene has CDR1 SGDLS and CDR2 YYNGEE. Trimming left V 0 bases short and J 2 bases short, with 8 bases between.

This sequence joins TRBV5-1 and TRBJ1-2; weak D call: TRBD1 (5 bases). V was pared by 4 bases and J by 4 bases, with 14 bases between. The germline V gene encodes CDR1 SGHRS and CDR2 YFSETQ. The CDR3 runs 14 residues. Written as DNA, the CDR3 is TGCGCCAGCAGCCAAGATGCAGGGCCCTATGGCTACACCTTC. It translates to CASSQDAGPYGYTF.

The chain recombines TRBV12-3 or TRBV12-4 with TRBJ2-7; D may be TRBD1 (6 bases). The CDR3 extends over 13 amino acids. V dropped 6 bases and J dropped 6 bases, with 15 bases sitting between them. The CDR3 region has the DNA TGTGCCAGCAGCCAAAGGCCAGGGGTCGAGCAGTACTTC. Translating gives CASSQRPGVEQYF.

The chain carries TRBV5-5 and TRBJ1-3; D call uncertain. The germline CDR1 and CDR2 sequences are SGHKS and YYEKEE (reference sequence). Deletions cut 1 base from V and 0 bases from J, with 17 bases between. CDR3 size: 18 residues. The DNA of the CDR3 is TGTGCCAGCAGCTTGCTTTACGGGCGGACGTACTCTGGAAACACCATATATTTT. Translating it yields CASSLLYGRTYSGNTIYF.

CDR3 nucleotide sequence: TGTGCCAGCAGCGCTCGGGACAGCCTGAGCTCTGGAAACACCATATATTTT. It yields the protein CASSARDSLSSGNTIYF. The chain has TRBV9 and TRBJ1-3; TRBD1 matches at 7 bases. This CDR3 has 17 residues. Unmatched junction bases numbered 9, after V lost 3 bases and J lost 0 bases. The V gene's germline CDR1 is SGDLS and CDR2 YYNGEE.

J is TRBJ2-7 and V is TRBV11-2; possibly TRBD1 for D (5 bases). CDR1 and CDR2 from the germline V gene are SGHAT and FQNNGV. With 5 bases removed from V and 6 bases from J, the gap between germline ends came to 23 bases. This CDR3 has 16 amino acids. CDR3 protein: CASSQIRPIPQGEQYF. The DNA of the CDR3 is TGTGCCAGCAGCCAGATCCGTCCCATTCCGCAGGGCGAGCAGTACTTC.

The CDR3 DNA is TGTGCCAGCAGCCCGGAGGGAGCAACTAATGAAAAACTGTTTTTT. It specifies CASSPEGATNEKLFF. The chain employs TRBV7-2 and TRBJ1-4; D gene ambiguous. This CDR3 region has 15 residues. Germline assignment: CDR1 SGHTA and CDR2 FQGNSA. V lost 5 bases and J 0 bases, leaving 10 bases between the germline ends. The full variable domain, in which reference TRBV7-2 and TRBJ1-4 provide the parts outside the CDR3, is GAGVSQSPSNKVTEKGKDVELRCDPISGHTALYWYRQSLGQGLEFLIYFQGNSAPDKSGLPSDRFSAERTGGSVSTLTIQRTQQEDSAVYLCASSPEGATNEKLFFGSGTQLSVL.

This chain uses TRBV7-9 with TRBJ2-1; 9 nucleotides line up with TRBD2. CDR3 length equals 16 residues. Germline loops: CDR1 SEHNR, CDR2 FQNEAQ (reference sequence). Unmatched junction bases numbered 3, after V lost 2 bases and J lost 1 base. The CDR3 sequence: CASSLPSGMSYNEQFF. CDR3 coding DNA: TGTGCCAGCAGCTTACCTAGCGGGATGTCCTACAATGAGCAGTTCTTC.

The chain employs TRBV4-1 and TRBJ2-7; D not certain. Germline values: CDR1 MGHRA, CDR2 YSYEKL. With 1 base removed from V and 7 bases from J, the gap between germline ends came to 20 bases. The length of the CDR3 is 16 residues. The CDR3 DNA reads TGCGCCAGCAGCCAAGTCGATATGATCACCTCGAGGGAGCAGTACTTC. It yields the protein CASSQVDMITSREQYF.